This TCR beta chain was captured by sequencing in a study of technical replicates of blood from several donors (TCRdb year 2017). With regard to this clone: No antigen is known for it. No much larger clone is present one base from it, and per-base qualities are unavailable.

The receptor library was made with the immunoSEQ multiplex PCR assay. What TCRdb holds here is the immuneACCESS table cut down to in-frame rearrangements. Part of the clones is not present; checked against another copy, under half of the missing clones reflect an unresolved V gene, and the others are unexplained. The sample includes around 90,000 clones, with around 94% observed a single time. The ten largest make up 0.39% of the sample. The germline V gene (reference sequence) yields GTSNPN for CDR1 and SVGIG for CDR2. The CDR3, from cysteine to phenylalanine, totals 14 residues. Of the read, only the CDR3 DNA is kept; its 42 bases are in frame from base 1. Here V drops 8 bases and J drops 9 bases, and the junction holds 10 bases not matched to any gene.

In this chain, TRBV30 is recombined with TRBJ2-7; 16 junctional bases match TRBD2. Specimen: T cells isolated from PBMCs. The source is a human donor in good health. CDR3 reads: CAMGLAGGVVVQYF. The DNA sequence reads TGTGCCATGGGACTAGCGGGAGGGGTTGTCGTGCAGTACTTC.